A selection of T cell receptor beta chains follows, all from one sample in a study of cytomegalovirus exposure and HLA in healthy donors. Here immunoSEQ multiplex PCR was the method, and the copy in TCRdb shows in-frame clones only, minus some. Among about 240,000 clones listed, around 85% were seen once. Sequencing was done on a sample of PBMCs. All receptors derive from a woman in her 30s in good health and CMV-seropositive. CDR3s include the opening cysteine and the closing phenylalanine or tryptophan. The D gene is left open where the match is weak. Not every row has a clone size; where given, it reads once, few, many or a size class.

J: TRBJ2-7; size: few; D: TRBD2; V: TRBV15; CDR3: CATSSPQLADHSYEQYF; DNA: TGTGCCACCAGCAGCCCACAACTAGCGGACCATTCCTACGAGCAGTACTTC
J: TRBJ2-7; size: .; D: TRBD2; V: TRBV6-5; CDR3: CASSPVLAGIYEQYF; DNA: TGTGCCAGCAGCCCCGTTCTAGCGGGAATTTACGAGCAGTACTTC
J: TRBJ2-5; size: .; D: TRBD2; V: TRBV2; CDR3: CASSLGLAPQETQYF; DNA: TGTGCCAGCAGCTTGGGACTAGCGCCCCAAGAGACCCAGTACTTC
J: TRBJ2-7; size: .; D: .; V: TRBV5-4; CDR3: CASSPDYLSYEQYF; DNA: TGTGCCAGCAGCCCGGACTACCTCTCCTACGAGCAGTACTTC
J: TRBJ2-5; size: .; D: TRBD2; V: TRBV5-4; CDR3: CASSSGLAGAGETQYF; DNA: TGTGCCAGCAGCTCGGGACTAGCGGGAGCGGGGGAGACCCAGTACTTC
J: TRBJ2-3; size: once; D: TRBD2; V: TRBV6-1; CDR3: CASSRLAGAPDTQYF; DNA: TGTGCCAGCAGCAGACTAGCGGGAGCCCCAGATACGCAGTATTTT
J: TRBJ1-2; size: .; D: TRBD1; V: TRBV7-9; CDR3: CASSFPPGQGADYGYTF; DNA: TGTGCCAGCAGCTTCCCGCCAGGACAGGGGGCTGACTATGGCTACACCTTC
J: TRBJ2-7; size: .; D: TRBD1; V: TRBV7-6; CDR3: CASSLDGTGDYEQYF; DNA: TGTGCCAGCAGCTTAGATGGGACAGGAGATTACGAGCAGTACTTC
J: TRBJ2-7; size: .; D: TRBD2; V: TRBV6-4; CDR3: CASSVTGGPDEQYF; DNA: TGTGCCAGCAGTGTAACGGGAGGGCCTGACGAGCAGTACTTC
J: TRBJ2-1; size: .; D: .; V: TRBV27; CDR3: CASSLDRPNYNEQFF; DNA: TGTGCCAGCAGCCTTGACAGGCCTAACTACAATGAGCAGTTCTTC
J: TRBJ1-1; size: .; D: TRBD1; V: TRBV28; CDR3: CASSMTGAGMNTEAFF; DNA: TGTGCCAGCAGTATGACAGGGGCCGGAATGAACACTGAAGCTTTCTTT
J: TRBJ2-7; size: .; D: .; V: TRBV30; CDR3: CAWSGQGPYEQYF; DNA: TGTGCCTGGAGTGGTCAGGGGCCCTACGAGCAGTACTTC
J: TRBJ1-4; size: .; D: TRBD1; V: TRBV18; CDR3: CASSPITGAGNEKLFF; DNA: TGTGCCAGCTCACCGATAACAGGGGCCGGTAATGAAAAACTGTTTTTT
J: TRBJ2-7; size: once; D: TRBD2; V: TRBV28; CDR3: CASQTDGTSGTYEQYF; DNA: TGTGCCAGCCAGACGGATGGGACTAGCGGGACCTACGAGCAGTACTTC
J: TRBJ2-3; size: .; D: .; V: TRBV15; CDR3: CATSRPSNTDTQYF; DNA: TGTGCCACCAGCCGCCCTAGCAACACAGATACGCAGTATTTT
J: TRBJ2-2; size: .; D: .; V: TRBV2; CDR3: CASSPGEGGTGELFF; DNA: TGTGCCAGCAGTCCCGGAGAGGGGGGGACCGGGGAGCTGTTTTTT
J: TRBJ2-3; size: .; D: TRBD2; V: TRBV11-3; CDR3: CASRGLAGEGGTDTQYF; DNA: TGTGCCAGCCGCGGACTAGCGGGAGAGGGCGGCACAGATACGCAGTATTTT
J: TRBJ2-7; size: few; D: TRBD2; V: TRBV10-2; CDR3: CASSDRTSGVYEQYF; DNA: TGCGCCAGCAGTGATAGGACTAGCGGGGTCTACGAGCAGTACTTC
J: TRBJ2-7; size: once; D: .; V: TRBV12-5; CDR3: CASGPASSYEQYF; DNA: TGTGCTAGTGGCCCCGCTAGCTCCTACGAGCAGTACTTC
J: TRBJ1-5; size: .; D: .; V: TRBV27; CDR3: CASSLYRVNQPQHF; DNA: TGTGCCAGCAGTTTATACAGGGTCAATCAGCCCCAGCATTTT
J: TRBJ2-2; size: once; D: .; V: TRBV5-1; CDR3: CASSLAGVANTGELFF; DNA: TGCGCCAGCAGCTTAGCGGGTGTCGCGAACACCGGGGAGCTGTTTTTT
J: TRBJ1-1; size: .; D: .; V: TRBV5-1; CDR3: CASSLPASGTEAFF; DNA: TGCGCCAGCAGCCTCCCCGCCTCGGGGACTGAAGCTTTCTTT